These 5 T cell receptor beta chains came from one sample sequenced in a study of post-analysis software for immune sequencing data. cDNA libraries of TCR beta carried unique molecular identifiers. TCRdb independently ran MiXCR on the PCR reads; one entry per CDR3 protein. The sample carries hundreds of thousands of distinct CDR3 sequences, 25% to 30% recorded once. Notes on the study in general: Patients used a few TRBV segments, including TRBV5-6, TRBV5-1 and TRBV20-1, more often than controls.

No cognate antigen is known for these TCRs. Sequencing input: blood. The receptors come from a girl aged 10 to 17 with multiple sclerosis.

This clonotype was counted between two and nine times. The chain is built from TRBV6-2 or TRBV6-3 and TRBJ2-1; unclear D gene. CDR1 is MNHEY, CDR2 SVGEGT, per germline. The CDR3 runs to 12 residues. Deletions cut 5 bases from V and 9 bases from J, with 11 bases between. The DNA for the CDR3 is TGTGCCAGCAGTCTAGTGGGGTTTGAGCAGTTCTTC. Translation gives CASSLVGFEQFF.

In nucleotides, the CDR3 is TGCAGTGCTAGAGATCGCAGCGGGAGTGGGTGCGAGCAGTACTTC. Protein: CSARDRSGSGCEQYF. V and J are TRBV20-1 and TRBJ2-7, with 8 bases lining up with TRBD2. The CDR3 length is 15 residues. Germline CDR1 reads DFQATT; CDR2 reads SNEGSKA (reference sequence). Germline trimming cut 0 bases from V and 6 bases from J; bases unmatched to any gene: 10.

There are a few counts of this clonotype. This sequence joins TRBV20-1 and TRBJ1-5; D remains unclear. Trimming removed 5 bases at V and 0 bases at J, with 5 bases between. CDR3 length: 12 residues. The germline CDR1 and CDR2 sequences are DFQATT and SNEGSKA (reference sequence). The CDR3 spells CSAPNSNQPQHF. CDR3 DNA: TGCAGTGCTCCAAATAGCAATCAGCCCCAGCATTTT.

The chain is built from TRBV4-1 and TRBJ1-4; 8 bases match TRBD1. The CDR3 is made up of 16 amino acids. The V and J ends lost 0 bases and 8 bases, in that order; junction bases with no gene match: 8. Germline V gives CDR1 MGHRA, CDR2 YSYEKL. This CDR3 reads CASSQDTTGGPEKLFF. The DNA for the CDR3 is TGCGCCAGCAGCCAAGATACCACAGGGGGGCCAGAAAAACTGTTTTTT.

This chain joins TRBV20-1 and TRBJ2-1; D uncertain. The ends were cut back, 6 bases at V and 1 base at J, with 16 bases in the middle. Per germline, CDR1 DFQATT and CDR2 SNEGSKA (reference sequence). The CDR3 sequence is 15 residues long. CDR3 sequence reads: CSARAPPVSYNEQFF. The CDR3 region has the DNA TGCAGTGCCCGGGCTCCCCCTGTTTCCTACAATGAGCAGTTCTTC.